This is a list of T cell receptor beta chains from one sample in a study of OX40 agonist ivuxolimab in advanced cancers. Profiled with immunoSEQ multiplex PCR; TCRdb holds only in-frame clones, not every one. The sample lists 95,000 to 110,000 clones; around 90% were seen once. Sequenced material: CD4+ or CD8+ T cells sorted from blood, taken in a trial of the OX40 agonist ivuxolimab. These receptor sequences come from an adult with an advanced solid tumor such as melanoma, head and neck, liver or kidney cancer. Both conserved end residues are trimmed from each CDR3.

v_call: TRBV6-5; j_call: TRBJ2-7; cdr3_aa: ASSYRDGAYEQY
v_call: TRBV9; j_call: TRBJ1-2; cdr3_aa: ASSVELGQGPNYGYT
v_call: TRBV6-4; j_call: TRBJ2-5; cdr3_aa: ASSADIWQY
v_call: TRBV5-4; j_call: TRBJ2-5; cdr3_aa: ASSLAGGNQETQY
v_call: TRBV7-2; j_call: TRBJ1-2; cdr3_aa: ASSLDRWNYGYT
v_call: TRBV6-5; j_call: TRBJ1-2; cdr3_aa: ASRSTGGLDYGYT
v_call: TRBV30; j_call: TRBJ2-1; cdr3_aa: AWGELGHNEQF
v_call: TRBV6-1; j_call: TRBJ2-3; cdr3_aa: ASLAGVIGDTQY
v_call: TRBV27; j_call: TRBJ2-3; cdr3_aa: ASRRGGSDTQY
v_call: TRBV6-1; j_call: TRBJ1-6; cdr3_aa: ASSVQGEDSPLH
v_call: TRBV28; j_call: TRBJ2-7; cdr3_aa: ASTPPPGQGMYEQY
v_call: TRBV5-1; j_call: TRBJ1-1; cdr3_aa: ASSQLQGTNTEAF
v_call: TRBV11-3; j_call: TRBJ2-2; cdr3_aa: ASSLDSGQGVNTGELF
v_call: TRBV10-3; j_call: TRBJ2-1; cdr3_aa: AIKASGLNNEQF
v_call: TRBV5-1; j_call: TRBJ2-5; cdr3_aa: ASTGGARETQY
v_call: TRBV6-6; j_call: TRBJ1-3; cdr3_aa: ASSFLEGSGNTIY
v_call: TRBV21-1; j_call: TRBJ2-1; cdr3_aa: ASSKGQSSYNEQF
v_call: TRBV7-9; j_call: TRBJ2-1; cdr3_aa: ASSLGTGQGAYNEQF
v_call: TRBV5-1; j_call: TRBJ2-7; cdr3_aa: ASSGGTEHELLY
v_call: TRBV5-8; j_call: TRBJ1-1; cdr3_aa: ASSPGDGTEAF
v_call: TRBV7-2; j_call: TRBJ2-7; cdr3_aa: ASSPQGGAYEQY
v_call: TRBV9; j_call: TRBJ2-2; cdr3_aa: ASSVAGNTGELF
v_call: TRBV5-5; j_call: TRBJ1-1; cdr3_aa: ASSSGTGNTEAF
v_call: TRBV5-6; j_call: TRBJ1-1; cdr3_aa: ASSPERVGTEAF
v_call: TRBV30; j_call: TRBJ2-2; cdr3_aa: AWSNLAGDTGELF
v_call: TRBV19; j_call: TRBJ2-5; cdr3_aa: ASSPPAGPQETQY
v_call: TRBV2; j_call: TRBJ2-5; cdr3_aa: ASSSNRVVETQY
v_call: TRBV7-2; j_call: TRBJ2-1; cdr3_aa: ASSFSPTGPPHNEQF
v_call: TRBV10-3; j_call: TRBJ1-3; cdr3_aa: ATQRLSTSGNTIY
v_call: TRBV6-6; j_call: TRBJ2-1; cdr3_aa: ASSSTPTGANEQF
v_call: TRBV11-2; j_call: TRBJ2-7; cdr3_aa: ASSLDIREQY
v_call: TRBV11-1; j_call: TRBJ1-6; cdr3_aa: ASSPTRDNSPLH
v_call: TRBV2; j_call: TRBJ2-2; cdr3_aa: ARTKDRDTGELF
v_call: TRBV10-2; j_call: TRBJ1-1; cdr3_aa: ASSDPQGITEAF
v_call: TRBV27; j_call: TRBJ2-7; cdr3_aa: ASSFHSLSYEQY
v_call: TRBV30; j_call: TRBJ1-1; cdr3_aa: AWSADSHTEAF
v_call: TRBV6-6; j_call: TRBJ1-2; cdr3_aa: ASRDDRRSFYT
v_call: TRBV10-1; j_call: TRBJ2-1; cdr3_aa: ASSQTSTSYNEQF
v_call: TRBV2; j_call: TRBJ1-5; cdr3_aa: ASSDYRGMDQPQH
v_call: TRBV7-9; j_call: TRBJ1-1; cdr3_aa: ASSLEGEAF
v_call: TRBV5-1; j_call: TRBJ1-1; cdr3_aa: ASSSLGQGTSEAF
v_call: TRBV7-9; j_call: TRBJ2-3; cdr3_aa: ASSRPRAELGTQY
v_call: TRBV6-6; j_call: TRBJ2-4; cdr3_aa: ASSPTGGTKNIQY
v_call: TRBV27; j_call: TRBJ1-4; cdr3_aa: ASSLSSIRSSGEKLF
v_call: TRBV7-8; j_call: TRBJ2-7; cdr3_aa: ASSMDRGPYEQY
v_call: TRBV28; j_call: TRBJ2-4; cdr3_aa: ASRRLGGRNLLAKNIQY
v_call: TRBV5-4; j_call: TRBJ1-6; cdr3_aa: ASSSFRDGHNSPLH
v_call: TRBV11-2; j_call: TRBJ1-5; cdr3_aa: ASSLDGGMGQPQH
v_call: TRBV28; j_call: TRBJ1-4; cdr3_aa: ASRPTGVTNEKLF
v_call: TRBV28; j_call: TRBJ2-1; cdr3_aa: ASSRVGGVRSYNEQF
v_call: TRBV6-1; j_call: TRBJ1-4; cdr3_aa: ASSEMTGNEKLF
v_call: TRBV5-4; j_call: TRBJ1-1; cdr3_aa: ASSLGGGAGGTEAF
v_call: TRBV7-8; j_call: TRBJ2-1; cdr3_aa: ASSLFGLAGAISYNEQF
v_call: TRBV5-1; j_call: TRBJ2-7; cdr3_aa: ASRETPRSSYEQY
v_call: TRBV19; j_call: TRBJ1-5; cdr3_aa: ASKDRGNQPQH